Presented here are 19 T cell receptor beta chains from one specimen sequenced in a study of cytomegalovirus exposure and HLA in healthy donors. PCR employed 60 Vbeta and 13 Jbeta primers. Repertoires were generated with immunoSEQ multiplex PCR, while TCRdb's copy carries only in-frame clones and drops some. This table has some 140,000 clones, around 63% appearing once. Sequencing was carried out using PBMCs. The source of these receptors is a human donor in good health.

The CDR3 reads CASSGRLAGGLNEQFF. The CDR3, as DNA: TGTGCCAGCAGCGGACGACTAGCGGGAGGTCTCAATGAGCAGTTCTTC. The chain has TRBV9 and TRBJ2-1; 13 nucleotides line up with TRBD2. Germline V gene sequence: CDR1 SGDLS, CDR2 YYNGEE. After removal of 3 bases from V and 6 bases from J, the junction contained 6 bases not matched to a gene. This CDR3 has 16 amino acids.

This chain connects TRBV5-1 to TRBJ1-2; 9 bases are a match to TRBD1. Germline V CDR1 and CDR2: SGHRS, YFSETQ. The CDR3 totals 15 residues. V gave up 3 bases and J gave up 4 bases; unmatched junction bases: 7. In DNA form, the CDR3 reads TGCGCCAGCAGCTGGGACAGGGCGTTTAGCTATGGCTACACCTTC. The encoded protein is CASSWDRAFSYGYTF.

This clone came up once. The rearrangement joins TRBV6-1 to TRBJ2-3; tentative D call: TRBD1 (5 bases). The germline V gene has CDR1 MNHNS and CDR2 SASEGT. CDR3 length: 14 amino acids. V was cut by 7 bases and J by 2 bases, with 13 bases left in between. In nucleotides, the CDR3 is TGTGCCAGCATGCAGGGTAGTATCACAGATACGCAGTATTTT. Protein product: CASMQGSITDTQYF.

This clone was detected only a few times. V gene TRBV5-4 combines with J gene TRBJ2-1; the D gene is possibly TRBD2 (7 bases). V lost 4 bases and J 4 bases, leaving 21 bases between the germline ends. The length of the CDR3 is 17 residues. Germline lookup yields CDR1 SGHNT and CDR2 YYREEE (reference sequence). The CDR3 protein is CASSRGGAELQYNEQFF. The CDR3 bases are TGTGCCAGCAGCAGGGGGGGGGCGGAGTTACAATACAATGAGCAGTTCTTC.

In its sample, this clone was seen a few times. The V and J genes are TRBV28 and TRBJ2-5; 7 nucleotides agree with TRBD2. The V gene end was trimmed by 5 bases and the J gene end by 5 bases; junction bases not matched to a gene: 23. CDR1 MDHEN and CDR2 SYDVKM come from the germline V gene. This CDR3 region has 19 residues. CDR3 nucleotides: TGTGCCAGCAGTCCGTACCGTGGGGGGTCCGGGAGGACCGGGGAGACCCAGTACTTC. Protein sequence: CASSPYRGGSGRTGETQYF.

The chain joins TRBV2 to TRBJ1-4, with D tentatively TRBD1 (6 bases). Trimming took 3 bases from V and 4 from J, leaving 12 bases between them. Germline CDR1 and CDR2: SNHLY and FYNNEI. This CDR3 comprises 15 residues. The CDR3 sequence is CASSERQASNEKLFF. CDR3 bases: TGTGCCAGCAGTGAGAGACAGGCGAGTAATGAAAAACTGTTTTTT. Supplemented by reference TRBV2 and TRBJ1-4, the full variable domain reads EPEVTQTPSHQVTQMGQEVILRCVPISNHLYFYWYRQILGQKVEFLVSFYNNEISEKSEIFDDQFSVERPDGSNFTLKIRSTKLEDSAMYFCASSERQASNEKLFFGSGTQLSVL.

The chain carries TRBV25-1 and TRBJ2-5; 8 bases are a match to TRBD1. Germline CDR1 and CDR2: MGHDK and SYGVNS. CDR3 length: 14 residues. V gave up 10 bases and J gave up 7 bases; unmatched junction bases: 14. The CDR3 coding sequence is TGTGCCACCCAGATAGACAGGGGCGCGGGGACCCAGTACTTC. Amino acid sequence: CATQIDRGAGTQYF.

This clone was found a few times. The chain combines TRBV27 with TRBJ2-7; a possible D gene is TRBD1 (6 bases). The length of the CDR3 is 13 residues. The germline V and J ends were trimmed by 3 bases and 5 bases, with 11 bases remaining between them. Per the germline V gene, CDR1 is MNHEY and CDR2 is SMNVEV (reference sequence). The CDR3 DNA reads as TGTGCCAGCAGTTTTGGCTACAGGGACGAGCAGTACTTC. Translation: CASSFGYRDEQYF.

This clone was seen a handful of times. The J gene is TRBJ2-5, the V gene TRBV27; D is possibly TRBD1 (5 bases). This CDR3 is built from 12 residues. The V end lost 4 bases, the J end lost 5 bases, and 8 bases lay between the germline ends. CDR1 MNHEY and CDR2 SMNVEV come from the germline V gene (reference sequence). CDR3 sequence: CASSSAGETQYF. For the CDR3, the DNA is TGTGCCAGCAGTTCCGCAGGGGAGACCCAGTACTTC.

This chain joins TRBV15 and TRBJ2-1, with 12 bases that match TRBD2. The CDR3 has 19 amino acids. The V and J ends lost 1 base and 4 bases, in that order; junction bases with no gene match: 11. CDR1 is LNHNV and CDR2 is YYDKDF in the germline V gene (reference sequence). Here the CDR3 reads CATSRGLMTSGREYNEQFF. In nucleotides, the CDR3 is TGTGCCACCAGCAGAGGACTCATGACTAGCGGGAGAGAGTACAATGAGCAGTTCTTC.

The V call is TRBV19, the J call TRBJ1-2; perhaps TRBD1 as D (5 bases). V lost 10 bases, J lost 2 bases, and 20 bases lay in between. Germline V gene sequence: CDR1 LNHDA, CDR2 SQIVND (reference sequence). The CDR3 has 15 amino acids. CDR3 in DNA: TGTGCCAACTACGCGGGGCAGACGATAAACTATGGCTACACCTTC. Its translation: CANYAGQTINYGYTF.

The J gene is TRBJ2-2, the V gene TRBV4-1, with D maybe TRBD1 (6 bases). The V end lost 3 bases, the J end lost 3 bases, and 20 bases lay between the germline ends. The CDR3 runs 18 residues. The germline V gene encodes CDR1 MGHRA and CDR2 YSYEKL. The CDR3 is CASSHSAAGVVDTGELFF. Here the CDR3 DNA reads TGCGCCAGCAGCCATTCCGCCGCAGGGGTTGTAGACACCGGGGAGCTGTTTTTT.

The chain is built from TRBV5-1 and TRBJ2-5; no definite D call. V lost 4 bases to trimming and J lost 3 bases, with 13 bases between them. CDR1 is SGHRS and CDR2 is YFSETQ in the germline V gene. This CDR3 has 14 residues. CDR3 protein: CASSAPGRKETQYF. The CDR3 DNA follows: TGCGCCAGCAGCGCGCCGGGTAGGAAAGAGACCCAGTACTTC.

The chain combines TRBV15 with TRBJ1-5, with D possibly matching TRBD1 (5 bases). V lost 0 bases and J lost 0, with 12 bases in between. There are 17 residues in the CDR3. Germline CDR1 LNHNV, CDR2 YYDKDF (reference sequence). The CDR3 is CATSRDNGGVSNQPQHF. CDR3 coding DNA: TGTGCCACCAGCAGAGATAATGGGGGGGTTAGCAATCAGCCCCAGCATTTT.

This clone has only a few counts. The V call is TRBV2, the J call TRBJ2-2, with 7 positions matching TRBD2. Per germline, CDR1 SNHLY and CDR2 FYNNEI. This CDR3 is built from 13 residues. The V gene end was trimmed by 8 bases and the J gene end by 4 bases; junction bases not matched to a gene: 4. In DNA, the CDR3 is TGTGCCAGCGGCGCTAGCGGCACCGGGGAGCTGTTTTTT. Translation gives CASGASGTGELFF. Using reference TRBV2 and TRBJ2-2 for the parts outside the CDR3, the full variable domain is EPEVTQTPSHQVTQMGQEVILRCVPISNHLYFYWYRQILGQKVEFLVSFYNNEISEKSEIFDDQFSVERPDGSNFTLKIRSTKLEDSAMYFCASGASGTGELFFGEGSRLTVL.

The rearrangement joins TRBV18 to TRBJ2-3, with D possibly TRBD1 on 6 matching bases. Trimming stripped 3 bases from V and 2 bases from J, with 15 bases between. The germline gives CDR1 KGHSH, CDR2 LQKENI. This CDR3 is built from 16 residues. CDR3 in DNA: TGTGCCAGCTCACCGACCTTAGGACAGCACACAGATACGCAGTATTTT. It yields the protein CASSPTLGQHTDTQYF.

This clone was picked up a small number of times. The V call is TRBV18, the J call TRBJ2-1; D possibly corresponds to TRBD2 (6 bases). V was pared by 1 base and J by 6 bases, with 13 bases between. Germline V CDR1 and CDR2: KGHSH, LQKENI. CDR3 length: 15 residues. In nucleotides, the CDR3 is TGTGCCAGCTCACCACGGGGCGGGGAGGTCAATGAGCAGTTCTTC. This encodes CASSPRGGEVNEQFF.

The chain is built from TRBV5-1 and TRBJ1-1; 8 nucleotides align to TRBD1. There are 15 residues in the CDR3. J gave up 1 base and V 4 bases, and 6 bases lay outside the gene matches. The germline V gene has CDR1 SGHRS and CDR2 YFSETQ. The CDR3 is CASSAGTGGNTEAFF. The CDR3 nucleotides are TGCGCCAGCAGCGCGGGGACAGGCGGGAACACTGAAGCTTTCTTT.

This clone was counted only a few times. The V call is TRBV2, the J call TRBJ2-4; TRBD2 aligns across 7 bases. The J segment lost 1 base and the V segment lost 6 bases, leaving 12 bases of the junction unmatched. CDR1 SNHLY and CDR2 FYNNEI come from the germline V gene. This CDR3 comprises 17 residues. The CDR3 here is CASSKLGEGMAKNIQYF. The CDR3 DNA follows: TGTGCCAGCAGCAAATTGGGGGAGGGGATGGCCAAAAACATTCAGTACTTC.